This T cell receptor (beta chain) was recovered during a study of T-cell reconstitution after alpha-beta-depleted transplantation in children. General study points: Once a year had passed after transplant, T-cell counts and diversity came mostly from newly produced T cells. Reportedly, roughly two months post-transplant, alpha-beta T cells arose from several hundred expanded graft clones.

This clonotype was observed a few times. Its antigen remains unidentified. This CDR3 has 15 residues. Losses at the gene ends were 4 bases for V and 5 bases for J; bases not matched to a gene: 6. CDR1 ENHRY and CDR2 SYGVKD come from the germline V gene. Unique molecular identifiers were used to barcode this TCRbeta library. Each CDR3 protein gets one entry after TCRdb re-called the PCR reads with MiXCR. Among around 960,000 distinct CDR3 sequences listed, roughly 31% were seen once. The chain links TRBV10-3 to TRBJ2-1, with 9 bases aligning to TRBD1. This TCR derives from a boy in the first two years of life who had a stem cell transplant for SCID, so the T cells may come from the graft donor. This specimen consisted of PBMCs, mostly from graft donor cells, obtained 360 days after TCRalphabeta/CD19-depleted stem cell transplant. The CDR3 protein is CAISGGTGPDNEQFF. Written as DNA, the CDR3 is TGTGCCATCAGTGGGGGGACAGGGCCCGACAATGAGCAGTTCTTC.